This T cell receptor (beta chain) comes out of a study of control samples from healthy donors and cancer patients. The J segment lost 4 bases and the V segment lost 5 bases, leaving 7 bases of the junction unmatched. Germline values: CDR1 MDHEN, CDR2 SYDVKM. The CDR3 contains 15 residues. This table comes from immunoSEQ multiplex PCR, and its TCRdb copy is limited to in-frame clones, with some not included. The top ten clones hold roughly 0.64% of a sample with under 200,000 clones, roughly nine tenths of them seen once. In this sample, this clone turned up a few times. The chain carries TRBV28 and TRBJ2-1; TRBD2 agrees at 8 bases. The sequenced sample consisted of blood. This clonotype originated in a young woman in good health. The CDR3 loop is CASSLYREGYNEQFF. The CDR3 nucleotides read TGTGCCAGCAGTCTCTACCGGGAGGGATACAATGAGCAGTTCTTC.